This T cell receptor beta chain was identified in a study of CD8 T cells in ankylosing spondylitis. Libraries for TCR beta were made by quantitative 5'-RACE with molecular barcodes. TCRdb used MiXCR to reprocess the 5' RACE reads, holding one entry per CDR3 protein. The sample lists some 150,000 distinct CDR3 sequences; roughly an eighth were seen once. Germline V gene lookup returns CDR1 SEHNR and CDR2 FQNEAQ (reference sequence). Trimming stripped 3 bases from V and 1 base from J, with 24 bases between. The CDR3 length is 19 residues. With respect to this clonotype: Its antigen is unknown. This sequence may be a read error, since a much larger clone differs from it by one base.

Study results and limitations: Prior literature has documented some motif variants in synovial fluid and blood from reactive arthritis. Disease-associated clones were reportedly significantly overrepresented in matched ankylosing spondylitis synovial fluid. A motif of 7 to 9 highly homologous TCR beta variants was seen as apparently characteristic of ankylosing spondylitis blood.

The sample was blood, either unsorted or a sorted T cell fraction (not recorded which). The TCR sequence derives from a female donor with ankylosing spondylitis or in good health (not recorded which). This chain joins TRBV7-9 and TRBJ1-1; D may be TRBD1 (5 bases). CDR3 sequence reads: CASSFPIRAGSRTNTEAFF. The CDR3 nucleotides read TGTGCCAGCAGCTTCCCCATTAGAGCAGGGAGTAGGACGAACACTGAAGCTTTCTTT. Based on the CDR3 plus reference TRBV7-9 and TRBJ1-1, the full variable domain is DTGVSQNPRHKITKRGQNVTFRCDPISEHNRLYWYRQTLGQGPEFLTYFQNEAQLEKSRLLSDRFSAERPKGSFSTLEIQRTEQGDSAMYLCASSFPIRAGSRTNTEAFFGQGTRLTVV.